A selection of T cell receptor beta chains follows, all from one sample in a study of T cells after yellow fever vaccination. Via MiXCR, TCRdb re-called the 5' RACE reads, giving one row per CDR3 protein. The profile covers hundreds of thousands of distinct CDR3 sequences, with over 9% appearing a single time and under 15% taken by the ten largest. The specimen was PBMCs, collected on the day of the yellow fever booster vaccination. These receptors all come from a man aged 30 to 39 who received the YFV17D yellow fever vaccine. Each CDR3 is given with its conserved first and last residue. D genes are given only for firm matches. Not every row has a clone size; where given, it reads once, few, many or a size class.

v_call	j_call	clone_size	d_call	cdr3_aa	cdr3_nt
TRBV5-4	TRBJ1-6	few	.	CASSLSDRLATLHF	TGTGCCAGCAGCTTGTCCGACAGATTGGCGACCCTCCACTTT
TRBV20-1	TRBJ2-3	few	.	CSALDVRDTQYF	TGCAGTGCCCTAGATGTGCGGGATACGCAGTATTTT
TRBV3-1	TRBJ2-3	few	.	CASSRPGAGSDTQYF	TGTGCCAGCAGCCGACCGGGGGCGGGGTCAGATACGCAGTATTTT
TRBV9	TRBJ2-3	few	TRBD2	CASSVLSGSTDTQYF	TGTGCCAGCAGCGTCCTTAGCGGGAGCACAGATACGCAGTATTTT
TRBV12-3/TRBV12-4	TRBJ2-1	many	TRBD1	CASSSSTRGREQFF	TGTGCCAGCAGTTCCTCGACGAGGGGGCGTGAGCAGTTCTTC
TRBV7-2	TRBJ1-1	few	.	CASSLGQGVYTEAFF	TGTGCCAGCAGCTTAGGACAAGGGGTCTACACTGAAGCTTTCTTT
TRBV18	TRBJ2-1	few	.	CASSSDLESNEQFF	TGTGCCAGCTCATCTGACTTGGAGTCCAATGAGCAGTTCTTC
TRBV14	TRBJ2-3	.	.	CASSLSGRLGTDTQYF	TGTGCCAGCAGCTTATCGGGCAGGCTGGGCACAGATACGCAGTATTTT
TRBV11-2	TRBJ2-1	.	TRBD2	CASSTPETSGSSYNEQFF	TGTGCCAGCAGCACTCCGGAGACTAGCGGGAGCTCCTACAATGAGCAGTTCTTC
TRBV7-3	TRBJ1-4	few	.	CASRQTTRATNEKLFF	TGTGCCAGCAGACAAACTACCAGGGCCACTAATGAAAAACTGTTTTTT
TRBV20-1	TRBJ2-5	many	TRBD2	CSAPREGGETQYF	TGCAGTGCACCGCGGGAGGGTGGAGAGACCCAGTACTTC
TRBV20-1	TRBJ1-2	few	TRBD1	CSARGGTGVGYTF	TGCAGTGCTCGAGGCGGGACAGGGGTCGGCTACACCTTC
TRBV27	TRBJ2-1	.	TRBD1	CASSGQGEYTTVDSYNEQFF	TGTGCCAGCAGTGGACAGGGGGAATACACAACGGTTGACTCCTACAATGAGCAGTTCTTC
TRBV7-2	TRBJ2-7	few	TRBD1	CASRSTGGGNEQYF	TGTGCCAGCAGGTCGACAGGGGGCGGAAACGAGCAGTACTTC
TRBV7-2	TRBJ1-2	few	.	CASSYLGFYYGYTF	TGTGCCAGCAGCTACTTGGGGTTCTACTATGGCTACACCTTC
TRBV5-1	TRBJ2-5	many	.	CASSSGVETQYF	TGCGCCAGCAGCTCCGGGGTCGAGACCCAGTACTTC
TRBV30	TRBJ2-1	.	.	CAWSRPRSGPGDEQFF	TGTGCCTGGAGTCGACCCCGCTCCGGGCCGGGCGATGAGCAGTTCTTC
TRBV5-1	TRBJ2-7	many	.	CASSLAPGVEQYF	TGCGCCAGCAGCTTGGCCCCAGGGGTCGAGCAGTACTTC
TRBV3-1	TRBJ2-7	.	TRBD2	CASSSSGGPGYEQYF	TGTGCCAGCAGCTCTTCGGGAGGGCCTGGGTACGAGCAGTACTTC
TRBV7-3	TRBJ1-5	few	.	CASSLGDLQPQHF	TGTGCCAGCAGCTTAGGGGATCTTCAGCCCCAGCATTTT
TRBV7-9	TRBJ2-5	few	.	CASSLRSGARETQYF	TGTGCCAGCAGCTTACGTTCGGGGGCAAGGGAGACCCAGTACTTC
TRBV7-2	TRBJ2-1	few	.	CASSARANEQFF	TGTGCCAGCAGCGCCCGAGCGAATGAGCAGTTCTTC
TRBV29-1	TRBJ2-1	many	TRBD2	CSVGTSGSLYNEQFF	TGCAGCGTGGGGACTAGCGGGAGCCTCTACAATGAGCAGTTCTTC
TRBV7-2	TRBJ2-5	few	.	CASSGSLAFRETQYF	TGTGCCAGCAGCGGCTCTCTCGCTTTTAGGGAGACCCAGTACTTC
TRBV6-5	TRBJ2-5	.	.	CASSYGRGNQETQYF	TGTGCCAGCAGTTACGGCAGGGGCAACCAAGAGACCCAGTACTTC
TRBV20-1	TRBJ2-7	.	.	CSAITLYEQYF	TGCAGTGCTATCACTCTCTACGAGCAGTACTTC
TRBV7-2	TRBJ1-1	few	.	CASSFFLNTEAFF	TGTGCCAGCAGCTTTTTCCTGAACACTGAAGCTTTCTTT
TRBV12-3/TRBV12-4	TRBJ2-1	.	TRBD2	CASSFETLGGNHEQFF	TGTGCCAGCAGTTTCGAGACCCTCGGGGGGAATCATGAGCAGTTCTTC
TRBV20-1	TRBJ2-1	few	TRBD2	CRGLGGGSYNEQFF	TGCAGAGGTCTGGGGGGGGGCTCCTACAATGAGCAGTTCTTC
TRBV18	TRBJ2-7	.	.	CASSPVLRQEQYF	TGTGCCAGCTCACCGGTACTGCGGCAAGAGCAGTACTTC
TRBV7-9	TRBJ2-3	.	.	CASSPFGGVGTDTQYF	TGTGCCAGCAGTCCCTTTGGGGGAGTAGGCACAGATACGCAGTATTTT